These 4 T cell receptor beta chains were sequenced from one sample in a study of T cell repertoires in cytomegalovirus infection. In TCRdb, the reads were re-called with MiXCR into one record per CDR3 protein. This table has tens of thousands of distinct CDR3 sequences, about 18% appearing once. Antigens for these TCRs are unknown. The sequences come from CD8+ T cells from cultured PBMCs, collected from culture after CMV antigen stimulation. These receptor sequences come from a human donor in good health (CMV status not recorded). Some clones in this sample may be carry-over from other donors' samples.

V is TRBV4-1 and J is TRBJ2-3, with 9 bases that match TRBD2. J gave up 1 base and V 3 bases, and 2 bases lay outside the gene matches. The CDR3 extends over 15 amino acids. Per germline, CDR1 MGHRA and CDR2 YSYEKL. The CDR3 nucleotides are TGCGCCAGCAGCCAGGCTAGCGGGGGCACAGATACGCAGTATTTT. Its translation is CASSQASGGTDTQYF.

This clonotype was counted a few times. V and J are TRBV27 and TRBJ1-2; 9 bases line up with TRBD1. V lost 3 bases and J lost 6; bases outside the gene matches: 8. Looked up from germline, CDR1 is MNHEY and CDR2 is SMNVEV (reference sequence). The CDR3 covers 15 residues. CDR3 amino acids: CASSFGTGIVNGYTF. In DNA form, the CDR3 reads TGTGCCAGCAGTTTCGGGACAGGGATCGTCAATGGCTACACCTTC.

This sequence joins TRBV7-8 and TRBJ2-3; no reliable D call. V gave up 7 bases and J gave up 1 base, with 12 bases separating them. CDR1 is SGHVS and CDR2 is FQNEAQ in the germline V gene. The CDR3 extends over 14 amino acids. CDR3: CASKDPGRTDTQYF. The CDR3 coding sequence is TGTGCCAGCAAGGACCCCGGCCGCACAGATACGCAGTATTTT.

The genes are TRBV7-2 and TRBJ2-2; TRBD2 agrees at 9 bases. The germline gives CDR1 SGHTA, CDR2 FQGNSA. The CDR3 covers 16 residues. The V and J ends lost 5 bases and 4 bases, in that order; junction bases with no gene match: 8. The chain's CDR3 is CASSPIAGGRTGELFF. The CDR3 coding sequence is TGTGCCAGCAGCCCCATTGCGGGAGGGCGCACCGGGGAGCTGTTTTTT.